One sample yielded the 12 T cell receptor beta chains listed below, sequenced in a study of shared clonotypes between healthy human individuals. The naive CD8 population came from CD45RO-negative cells selected for CCR7, without terminally differentiated effector memory CD45RA+ cells. Only in-frame clones appear in the TCRdb table, and some are missing; sequencing was by immunoSEQ multiplex PCR. The sample comprises 550,000 to 750,000 clones, roughly nine tenths of which are singletons, and 24% rests with the top ten. Sample: naive CD8+ T cells sorted from blood. The receptors stem from a man aged 25-45 years in good health.

The chain recombines TRBV11-2 with TRBJ2-7; TRBD2 matches at 11 bases. CDR1 and CDR2 (germline): SGHAT, FQNNGV. V was pared by 0 bases and J by 6 bases, with 7 bases of the junction left unmatched. The CDR3 is 16 amino acids. DNA of the CDR3: TGTGCCAGCAGCTTAGATCAGGGGCTAGCGGGAGGCGAGCAGTACTTC. Encoded protein: CASSLDQGLAGGEQYF.

Comment on this clone: The sample has other DNA sequences that encode this CDR3 too. The chain has TRBV7-9 and TRBJ2-7; D possibly corresponds to TRBD2 (6 bases). The CDR3 has 13 amino acids. Between the trimmed V and J ends, which lost 5 bases and 1 base, there was a span of 9 bases. Germline CDR1 SEHNR, CDR2 FQNEAQ (reference sequence). The CDR3, as DNA: TGTGCCAGCAGCGGAGGGAGTTCCTACGAGCAGTACTTC. This gives the protein CASSGGSSYEQYF.

The chain employs TRBV27 and TRBJ2-2; 11 bases are shared with TRBD1. V was clipped by 4 bases and J by 6 bases; unmatched bases: 4. CDR1 and CDR2 from the germline V gene are MNHEY and SMNVEV (reference sequence). The CDR3 length is 15 residues. The chain's CDR3 is CASSWTGGRAGELFF. DNA for the CDR3: TGTGCCAGCAGTTGGACAGGGGGCAGGGCCGGGGAGCTGTTTTTT.

This chain links TRBV11-1 with TRBJ1-1, with 8 bases aligning to TRBD1. The V gene end was trimmed by 4 bases and the J gene end by 8 bases; junction bases not matched to a gene: 12. The CDR3 totals 15 residues. The germline V gene encodes CDR1 SGHAT and CDR2 FQDESV (reference sequence). This CDR3 reads CASSSRTGRRWEAFF. CDR3 bases: TGTGCCAGCAGCTCCCGGACAGGGCGGCGATGGGAAGCTTTCTTT.

The gene calls are TRBV29-1 and TRBJ2-1, with TRBD2 matching over 11 bases. Germline V lookup: CDR1 SQVTM, CDR2 ANQGSEA. J gave up 4 bases and V 8 bases, and 7 bases lay outside the gene matches. This CDR3 comprises 14 residues. The CDR3 bases are TGCAGCACAGTAGCGGGAGGGCCTTACAATGAGCAGTTCTTC. It yields the protein CSTVAGGPYNEQFF.

The chain recombines TRBV19 with TRBJ1-1, with D perhaps matching TRBD1 (6 bases). The germline gives CDR1 LNHDA, CDR2 SQIVND (reference sequence). There are 14 residues in the CDR3. Deletions cut 7 bases from V and 3 bases from J, with 15 bases between. This CDR3 is CASTPQGKDTEAFF. The CDR3 region has the DNA TGTGCCAGTACCCCACAGGGAAAGGACACTGAAGCTTTCTTT.

This sequence joins TRBV21-1 and TRBJ2-1; TRBD2, the D gene given by the table, was not confirmed from the DNA. TRBV21-1 is assigned pseudogene status. The CDR3 runs 19 residues. As DNA, the CDR3 is TGTGCCAGCAGCACCTGGGACGGTGGGCGGACTAGCTGGTACAATGAGCAGTTCTTC. Residues: CASSTWDGGRTSWYNEQFF.

The J gene is TRBJ2-3, the V gene TRBV28; TRBD2 matches 7 bases. Germline CDR1 MDHEN, CDR2 SYDVKM. After removal of 3 bases from V and 0 bases from J, the junction contained 6 bases not matched to a gene. CDR3 length: 16 residues. The CDR3 sequence is CASSLMAGESTDTQYF. CDR3 bases: TGTGCCAGCAGTTTGATGGCGGGAGAAAGCACAGATACGCAGTATTTT. The whole variable domain, remainder taken from reference TRBV28 and TRBJ2-3, is DVKVTQSSRYLVKRTGEKVFLECVQDMDHENMFWYRQDPGLGLRLIYFSYDVKMKEKGDIPEGYSVSREKKERFSLILESASTNQTSMYLCASSLMAGESTDTQYFGPGTRLTVL.

Comment on this clone: Sequence at one end of the junction differs from germline and may be a read error. The J gene is TRBJ1-5, the V gene TRBV29-1, with 8 bases matching TRBD1. CDR3 length equals 15 residues. Germline V gives CDR1 SQVTM, CDR2 ANQGSEA. Here the CDR3 DNA reads TGCAGCGTTCAAGACAGGGGCGGCTACAATCAGCCCCAGCATTTT. Protein: CSVQDRGGYNQPQHF.

This chain links TRBV4-3 with TRBJ2-7, with D possibly being TRBD2 (6 bases). The CDR3 runs 14 residues. The V end was cut by 0 bases, the J end by 12 bases, with 18 bases between. Germline V CDR1 and CDR2: LGHNA, YSLEER. The CDR3 DNA sequence: TGCGCCAGCAGCCAAGATCGAGGAACGGGAGACTGGTACTTC. This encodes CASSQDRGTGDWYF.

The chain links TRBV4-3 to TRBJ2-1; D gene ambiguous. The CDR3 is 13 residues long. Between the trimmed V and J ends, which lost 0 bases and 6 bases, there was a span of 6 bases. CDR1 is LGHNA and CDR2 is YSLEER in the germline V gene. CDR3 amino acids: CASSQERTNEQFF. In nucleotides, the CDR3 is TGCGCCAGCAGCCAAGAGAGAACCAATGAGCAGTTCTTC.

J is TRBJ2-1 and V is TRBV27; D is unresolved. Trimming removed 7 bases at V and 0 bases at J, with 16 bases between. Germline values: CDR1 MNHEY, CDR2 SMNVEV (reference sequence). The CDR3 is 16 residues long. The CDR3 DNA follows: TGTGCCAGCACCGTGAGGTGGGCGAGCTCCTACAATGAGCAGTTCTTC. Its translation is CASTVRWASSYNEQFF.